The TCR beta chain under discussion was sequenced for a study of blood T cell repertoires in COVID-19. Study-level background: Samples representing acute and convalescent COVID-19 were sourced from the United States, Italy and Spain. PBMCs, B-cell-depleted T cells, or T cells provided the cDNA or gDNA that made up the material.

Source study methods: How many nucleated cells were present was estimated from reference gene primer amplification. Assay: immunoSEQ multiplex PCR; the TCRdb copy retains only in-frame clones and omits some. Clonal size and the V and J genes are those of that table, whereas D and trimming came from the DNA. Of 50,000 to 60,000 clones listed, roughly 80% were seen once; the top ten hold approximately 6%. The CDR3 has 11 residues. V was pared by 5 bases and J by 2 bases, with 4 bases between. CDR1 is SEHNR and CDR2 is FQNEAQ in the germline V gene (reference sequence). Sample: peripheral blood. This chain links TRBV7-9 with TRBJ2-7; no definite D call. The source of this sequence is a human donor in a cohort sampled during active or convalescent COVID-19. The CDR3 loop is CASSPAYEQYF. The CDR3 DNA reads TGTGCCAGCAGCCCCGCCTACGAGCAGTACTTC.